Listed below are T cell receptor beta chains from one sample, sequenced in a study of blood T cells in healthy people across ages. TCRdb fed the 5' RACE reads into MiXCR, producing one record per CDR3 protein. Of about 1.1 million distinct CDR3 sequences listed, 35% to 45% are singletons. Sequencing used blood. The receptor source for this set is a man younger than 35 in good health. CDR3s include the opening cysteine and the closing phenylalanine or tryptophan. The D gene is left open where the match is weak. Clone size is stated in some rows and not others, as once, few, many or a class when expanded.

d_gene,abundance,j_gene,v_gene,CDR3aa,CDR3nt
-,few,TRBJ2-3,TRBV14,CASSQEHGGARQYF,TGTGCCAGCAGCCAAGAACATGGGGGCGCAAGGCAGTATTTT
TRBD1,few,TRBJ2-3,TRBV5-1,CASSLEGQLLTDTQYF,TGCGCCAGCAGCTTGGAGGGACAGCTTCTCACAGATACGCAGTATTTT
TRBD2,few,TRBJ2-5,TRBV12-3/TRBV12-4,CASSSSSGGVGETQYF,TGTGCCAGCAGTTCTTCTAGCGGGGGGGTAGGAGAGACCCAGTACTTC
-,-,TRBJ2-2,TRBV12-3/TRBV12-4,CASRPGHRELFF,TGTGCCAGCCGCCCGGGGCATAGGGAGCTGTTTTTT
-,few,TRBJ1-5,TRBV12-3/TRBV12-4,CASSFSGGGQPQHF,TGTGCCAGCAGTTTTTCGGGGGGCGGGCAGCCCCAGCATTTT
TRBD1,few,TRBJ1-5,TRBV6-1,CASETGNDQPQHF,TGTGCCAGCGAGACAGGGAACGACCAGCCCCAGCATTTT
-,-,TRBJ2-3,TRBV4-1,CASSQDPADQIRTQYF,TGCGCCAGCAGCCAAGATCCGGCCGACCAGATACGCACGCAGTATTTT
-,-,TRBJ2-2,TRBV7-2,CASSLQAGNTGELFF,TGTGCCAGCAGCTTACAGGCCGGGAACACCGGGGAGCTGTTTTTT
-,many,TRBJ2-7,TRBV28,CASSSPRTSGASYEQYF,TGTGCCAGCAGTTCTCCTCGAACAAGTGGAGCTTCCTACGAGCAGTACTTC
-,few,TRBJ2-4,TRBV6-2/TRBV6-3,CASSLSGTRSLAKNIQYF,TGTGCCAGCAGTTTGTCCGGGACAAGGAGTTTAGCCAAAAACATTCAGTACTTC
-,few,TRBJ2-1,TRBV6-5,CASSYTAGRVSEQFF,TGTGCCAGCAGTTACACCGCCGGAAGGGTTAGTGAGCAGTTCTTC
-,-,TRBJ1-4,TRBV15,CATSRVARSNEKLFF,TGTGCCACCAGCAGAGTGGCGAGGTCTAATGAAAAACTGTTTTTT
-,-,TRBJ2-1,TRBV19,CASSVYQGLNEQFF,TGTGCCAGTAGTGTTTATCAGGGTCTCAATGAGCAGTTCTTC
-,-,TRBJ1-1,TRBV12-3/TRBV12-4,CASSPRTRGWNTEAFF,TGTGCCAGCAGTCCCAGGACGCGGGGGTGGAACACTGAAGCTTTCTTT
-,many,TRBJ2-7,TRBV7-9,CASSPRTDPYEQYF,TGTGCCAGCAGCCCTAGGACAGACCCCTACGAGCAGTACTTC
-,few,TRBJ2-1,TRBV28,CASSPPWQLNQETQFF,TGTGCCAGCAGTCCCCCTTGGCAGCTTAACCAAGAGACCCAGTTCTTC
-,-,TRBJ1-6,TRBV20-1,CSARSEQDGSSPLHF,TGCAGTGCTAGGTCGGAACAGGATGGTAGTTCACCCCTCCACTTT
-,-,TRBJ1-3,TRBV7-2,CASSLAQADSGNTIYF,TGTGCCAGCAGCTTAGCTCAGGCCGACTCTGGAAACACCATATATTTT
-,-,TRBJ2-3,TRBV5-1,CASSVRTRYENTQYF,TGCGCCAGCAGCGTCAGGACCAGGTATGAGAATACGCAGTATTTT
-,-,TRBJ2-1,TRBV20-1,CSAREGDNEQFF,TGCAGTGCTAGGGAGGGGGACAATGAGCAGTTCTTC
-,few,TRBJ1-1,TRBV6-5,CASSGGILNTEAFF,TGTGCCAGCAGTGGCGGGATCCTAAACACTGAAGCTTTCTTT
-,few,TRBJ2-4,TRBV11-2,CASSRTEVMAKNIQYF,TGTGCCAGCAGCCGGACCGAGGTCATGGCCAAAAACATTCAGTACTTC
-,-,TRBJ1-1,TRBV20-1,CSVRGLKVNTEAFF,TGCAGTGTCCGAGGGCTTAAAGTGAACACTGAAGCTTTCTTT
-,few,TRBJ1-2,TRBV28,CASSIRDTSEGGGYTF,TGTGCCAGCTCAATCCGGGACACCTCCGAGGGGGGTGGCTACACCTTC
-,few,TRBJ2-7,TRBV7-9,CASSLAGAGYEQYF,TGTGCCAGCAGCTTAGCCGGGGCTGGCTACGAGCAGTACTTC
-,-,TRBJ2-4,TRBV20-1,CSAESQGNIQYF,TGCAGTGCTGAATCCCAGGGGAACATTCAGTACTTC
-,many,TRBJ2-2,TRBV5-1,CASSLQGVVTGELFF,TGCGCCAGCAGCTTACAGGGTGTTGTAACCGGGGAGCTGTTTTTT
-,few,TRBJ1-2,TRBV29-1,CSVGEEGYTF,TGCAGCGTTGGGGAGGAGGGCTACACCTTC
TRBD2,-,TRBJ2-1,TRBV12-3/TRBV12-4,CASSFLVAGYNEQFF,TGTGCCAGCAGTTTTCTAGTAGCGGGGTACAATGAGCAGTTCTTC
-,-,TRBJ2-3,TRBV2,CTSTPGLPTDTQYF,TGTACCAGCACCCCGGGGCTACCCACGGATACGCAGTATTTT
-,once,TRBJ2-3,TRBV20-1,CSAVTKGPRGTDTQYF,TGCAGTGCTGTAACTAAGGGACCCCGAGGGACAGATACGCAGTATTTT
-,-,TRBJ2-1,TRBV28,CASSSTRHGIYNEQFF,TGTGCCAGCAGTTCCACGAGACACGGTATCTACAATGAGCAGTTCTTC
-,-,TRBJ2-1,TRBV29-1,CSVEPVGGGRSYNEQFF,TGCAGCGTTGAACCCGTAGGGGGAGGGAGATCCTACAATGAGCAGTTCTTC
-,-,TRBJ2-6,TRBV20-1,CSARDLGAVDVLTF,TGCAGTGCTAGAGATCTAGGGGCCGTTGACGTCCTGACTTTC
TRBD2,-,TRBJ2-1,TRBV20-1,CSARDGLAGGDEQFF,TGCAGTGCTAGAGATGGCCTAGCGGGAGGGGATGAGCAGTTCTTC
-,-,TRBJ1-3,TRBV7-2,CASSLDSAGNTIYF,TGTGCCAGCAGCTTAGACAGCGCTGGAAACACCATATATTTT
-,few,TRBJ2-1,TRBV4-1,CASSQALIDEQFF,TGCGCCAGCAGCCAAGCTTTGATCGATGAGCAGTTCTTC
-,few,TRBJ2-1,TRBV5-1,CASSLEHLNEQFF,TGCGCCAGCAGCTTGGAACATTTGAATGAGCAGTTCTTC
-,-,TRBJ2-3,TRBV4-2,CASSHDTRLGQYF,TGTGCCAGCAGCCATGATACCCGGTTAGGGCAGTATTTT
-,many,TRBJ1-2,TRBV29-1,CSVEEVNYGYTF,TGCAGCGTTGAAGAGGTTAACTATGGCTACACCTTC
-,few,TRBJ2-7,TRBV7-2,CASSFGTKGEQYF,TGTGCCAGCAGCTTCGGGACAAAAGGCGAGCAGTACTTC
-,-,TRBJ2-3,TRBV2,CASSGTFQAADTQYF,TGTGCCAGCAGTGGGACCTTCCAAGCGGCAGATACGCAGTATTTT
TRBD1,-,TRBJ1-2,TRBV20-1,CSAGTGGRYGYTF,TGCAGTGCCGGGACAGGGGGCCGGTATGGCTACACCTTC
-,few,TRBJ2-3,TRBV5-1,CASSLGYSDTQYF,TGCGCCAGCAGCTTGGGCTATTCAGATACGCAGTATTTT
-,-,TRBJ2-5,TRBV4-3,CASSRVPRETQYF,TGCGCCAGCAGCCGAGTGCCGAGAGAGACCCAGTACTTC
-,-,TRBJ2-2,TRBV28,CATNLPFGTTNTGELFF,TGTGCCACCAACCTTCCCTTCGGGACGACGAACACCGGGGAGCTGTTTTTT
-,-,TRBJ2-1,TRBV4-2,CASSSRGADLNEQFF,TGTGCCAGCAGCTCCCGGGGGGCCGATCTCAATGAGCAGTTCTTC
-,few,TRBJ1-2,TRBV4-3,CASSQDRQGWYGYTF,TGCGCCAGCAGCCAAGACCGTCAAGGGTGGTATGGCTACACCTTC
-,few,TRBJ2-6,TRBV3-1,CASSQVIGNSGANVLTF,TGTGCCAGCAGCCAAGTAATCGGAAACTCAGGGGCCAACGTCCTGACTTTC
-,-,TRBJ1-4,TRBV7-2,CASSLARASNDEKLFF,TGTGCCAGCAGCCTAGCCAGGGCCAGTAACGATGAAAAACTGTTTTTT
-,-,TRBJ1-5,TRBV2,CASSVPNQPQHF,TGTGCCAGCAGCGTTCCAAATCAGCCCCAGCATTTT
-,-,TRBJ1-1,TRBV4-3,CASSQVPWNAAFF,TGCGCCAGCAGCCAAGTACCATGGAACGCCGCTTTCTTT
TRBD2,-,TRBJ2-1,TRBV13,CASSLGLAGGTYNEQFF,TGTGCCAGCAGCTTAGGACTAGCGGGGGGGACCTACAATGAGCAGTTCTTC